The 8 T cell receptor beta chains below come from one sample, sequenced in a study of T-cell reconstitution after alpha-beta-depleted transplantation in children. The TCRbeta library incorporated unique molecular identifiers. TCRdb reanalysed the PCR reads using MiXCR and keeps one entry per CDR3 protein. The repertoire holds roughly 610,000 distinct CDR3 sequences, with roughly a tenth as singletons. The sample here was PBMCs from the stem cell graft donor, taken from the stem cell graft. The origin of the receptors is a human donor who donated a stem cell graft to a child with acute myeloid leukemia.

The rearrangement links TRBV27 to TRBJ2-7, with unresolved D. V lost 0 bases to trimming and J lost 2 bases, with 8 bases between them. The CDR3 is made up of 14 amino acids. The V gene's germline CDR1 is MNHEY and CDR2 SMNVEV (reference sequence). The CDR3 DNA reads as TGTGCCAGCAGTTTATCGACGGCAGCCTACGAGCAGTACTTC. The encoded protein is CASSLSTAAYEQYF.

The DNA of the CDR3 is TGCGCCAGCAGCTTGGACTCTGATTGGCAGTTCTTC. Translation: CASSLDSDWQFF. This rearrangement joins TRBV5-1 to TRBJ2-1; D is ambiguous. In germline, CDR1 is SGHRS, CDR2 YFSETQ. The CDR3 runs 12 residues. V lost 0 bases and J lost 12, with 10 bases in between.

This chain joins TRBV5-1 and TRBJ2-5; no firm D call. The CDR3 sequence is 12 residues long. The V and J ends lost 7 bases and 5 bases respectively, with 12 bases between them. CDR1 and CDR2 from the germline V gene are SGHRS and YFSETQ. The CDR3 region has the DNA TGCGCCAGCTTTGAGTCCTCGGAGACCCAGTACTTC. Translated: CASFESSETQYF.

Only a few counts were recorded for this clonotype. The chain carries TRBV20-1 and TRBJ2-1; 10 nucleotides align to TRBD2. CDR1 DFQATT and CDR2 SNEGSKA come from the germline V gene (reference sequence). The J segment lost 9 bases and the V segment lost 1 base, leaving 3 bases of the junction unmatched. This CDR3 comprises 13 residues. CDR3 region: CSARVSGRVEQFF. Written as DNA, the CDR3 is TGCAGTGCTAGAGTGAGCGGGAGGGTTGAGCAGTTCTTC.

The sample holds many counts of this clonotype. The gene calls are TRBV28 and TRBJ1-5; the D gene is possibly TRBD1 (5 bases). The CDR3 spans 14 residues. V was cut by 10 bases and J by 3 bases, with 16 bases left in between. Germline V gives CDR1 MDHEN, CDR2 SYDVKM. For the CDR3, the DNA is TGTGCCACCTCGGGACCAATGACCAATCAGCCCCAGCATTTT. Protein product: CATSGPMTNQPQHF.

This clonotype was detected only a few times. This sequence joins TRBV15 and TRBJ2-5; tentative D call: TRBD2 (6 bases). This CDR3 region has 14 residues. V lost 5 bases, J lost 2 bases, and 12 bases lay in between. Germline V gene lookup returns CDR1 LNHNV and CDR2 YYDKDF (reference sequence). Here the CDR3 reads CATSDWGVQETQYF. In nucleotides, the CDR3 is TGTGCCACCAGCGACTGGGGGGTACAAGAGACCCAGTACTTC.

The chain has TRBV19 and TRBJ2-1; D is perhaps TRBD2 (5 bases). V was cut by 1 base and J by 0 bases, with 13 bases left in between. The germline V gene encodes CDR1 LNHDA and CDR2 SQIVND (reference sequence). The CDR3 extends over 17 amino acids. The CDR3 DNA reads as TGTGCCAGTAGTATAGTGGCGGGTATCAGCTCCTACAATGAGCAGTTCTTC. Its protein product is CASSIVAGISSYNEQFF.

V is TRBV30 and J is TRBJ2-1; D tentatively reads TRBD1 or TRBD2 (6 bases each). V was cut by 7 bases and J by 4 bases, with 14 bases left in between. The CDR3 is 13 amino acids. The germline CDR1 and CDR2 sequences are GTSNPN and SVGIG (reference sequence). For the CDR3, the DNA is TGTGCCTCTACGGGGGCTAAATACAATGAGCAGTTCTTC. Residues: CASTGAKYNEQFF. Using reference TRBV30 and TRBJ2-1 for the parts outside the CDR3, the full variable domain is SQTIHQWPATLVQPVGSPLSLECTVEGTSNPNLYWYRQAAGRGLQLLFYSVGIGQISSEVPQNLSASRPQDRQFILSSKKLLLSDSGFYLCASTGAKYNEQFFGPGTRLTVL.